Presented here are 26 T cell receptor beta chains from one specimen sequenced in a study of T cell changes during pregnancy in multiple sclerosis (dated by TCRdb to between 2019 and 2020). The receptor library was made with the immunoSEQ multiplex PCR assay. The clones in this table, taken by TCRdb from immuneACCESS, are in-frame only. Not every clone is retained; where verified, under half of the shortfall comes from an unresolved V gene, and the cause of the rest is unknown. This sample lists 35,000 to 45,000 clones; 93% were detected once. The ten largest clonotypes hold about 0.41% of the sample. The input for sequencing was CD4+ T cells from peripheral blood mononuclear cells, taken in the first trimester of pregnancy. These receptors came from a female donor with multiple sclerosis, enrolled in a pregnancy study.

For the CDR3, the DNA is TGTGCCAGCAGTTACTACCGCGGGAGTGGGACCGGGGAGCTGTTTTTT. This sequence encodes CASSYYRGSGTGELFF. The chain has TRBV6-5 and TRBJ2-2; 7 nucleotides line up with TRBD2. This CDR3 is built from 16 residues. Germline V gene sequence: CDR1 MNHEY, CDR2 SVGAGI. Trimming cost V 1 base and J 5 bases; bases outside gene matches: 7.

This clone was counted once. The rearrangement uses TRBV18 and TRBJ1-2; TRBD1 agrees at 7 bases. Germline V CDR1 and CDR2: KGHSH, LQKENI. V gave up 3 bases and J gave up 8 bases; unmatched junction bases: 12. The CDR3 is 15 residues long. Here the CDR3 reads CASSPGTAMVGGYTF. CDR3 DNA: TGTGCCAGCTCACCCGGGACAGCTATGGTCGGCGGCTACACCTTC.

The chain links TRBV9 to TRBJ2-2, with 7 positions matching TRBD1. J was trimmed by 4 bases and V by 0 bases; bases with no gene match: 3. The CDR3 consists of 15 residues. CDR1 and CDR2 (germline): SGDLS, YYNGEE. CDR3 region: CASSVVPGGTGELFF. The CDR3 DNA follows: TGTGCCAGCAGCGTAGTTCCAGGGGGCACCGGGGAGCTGTTTTTT.

The V call is TRBV19, the J call TRBJ2-3; possibly TRBD1 for D (5 bases). Deletions cut 2 bases from V and 5 bases from J, with 17 bases between. Germline CDR1 LNHDA, CDR2 SQIVND (reference sequence). The CDR3 is 16 amino acids. Here the CDR3 reads CASSITKGRGLDTQYF. CDR3 DNA: TGTGCCAGTAGTATAACGAAGGGGCGTGGGCTAGATACGCAGTATTTT.

The chain is built from TRBV30 and TRBJ2-1, with TRBD2 matching over 10 bases. After removal of 2 bases from V and 1 base from J, the junction contained 2 bases not matched to a gene. Germline lookup yields CDR1 GTSNPN and CDR2 SVGIG (reference sequence). The CDR3 length is 15 residues. DNA of the CDR3: TGTGCCTGGAGTAAACTAGCGGGATCCTACAATGAGCAGTTCTTC. It codes for CAWSKLAGSYNEQFF.

The chain recombines TRBV5-1 with TRBJ2-5, with 12 bases identical to TRBD2. In germline, CDR1 is SGHRS, CDR2 YFSETQ. With V trimmed by 2 bases and J by 4 bases, 3 bases remained unmatched. This CDR3 comprises 15 residues. As DNA, the CDR3 is TGCGCCAGCAGCTTCGCACTAGCGGGGGGAGAGACCCAGTACTTC. It encodes CASSFALAGGETQYF.

The genes are TRBV10-3 and TRBJ1-1; 11 bases agree with TRBD1. This CDR3 has 13 residues. Trimming removed 8 bases from V and 4 bases from J; junction bases left unmatched: 3. Germline-derived CDR1 and CDR2 are ENHRY and SYGVKD. CDR3 region: CAIGTGGVTEAFF. The CDR3, as DNA: TGTGCCATCGGGACAGGGGGTGTCACTGAAGCTTTCTTT.

The count of this clone is one. The chain couples TRBV2 to TRBJ1-1; TRBD1 is a possible D gene (6 bases). This CDR3 has 13 amino acids. Between the trimmed V and J ends, which lost 9 bases and 4 bases, there was a span of 15 bases. Germline values: CDR1 SNHLY, CDR2 FYNNEI. The CDR3 loop reads CASTGIETTEAFF. CDR3 DNA: TGTGCCAGTACAGGGATTGAGACCACTGAAGCTTTCTTT.

The V and J genes are TRBV7-2 and TRBJ1-2; the D is unclear. Germline V gives CDR1 SGHTA, CDR2 FQGNSA. The CDR3 consists of 12 residues. The germline V and J ends were trimmed by 2 bases and 7 bases, with 8 bases remaining between them. CDR3 coding DNA: TGTGCCAGCAGCTTAAAGAACGGTGGCTACACCTTC. This codes for CASSLKNGGYTF.

The chain uses TRBV5-1 and TRBJ1-4; perhaps TRBD1 as D (5 bases). In germline, CDR1 is SGHRS, CDR2 YFSETQ. V was trimmed by 4 bases and J by 10 bases, leaving 14 bases between them. CDR3 length: 13 residues. This CDR3 is CASSPLRGGKLFF. CDR3 nucleotide sequence: TGCGCCAGCAGCCCCCTGAGGGGAGGAAAACTGTTTTTT.

The chain uses TRBV5-1 and TRBJ1-2, with TRBD1 as a possible D gene (5 bases). CDR3 length equals 13 residues. The V end was cut by 0 bases, the J end by 14 bases, with 17 bases between. Germline-derived CDR1 and CDR2 are SGHRS and YFSETQ. The CDR3 sequence is CASSLGGDVGKTF. DNA for the CDR3: TGCGCCAGCAGCTTGGGGGGGGACGTCGGAAAGACCTTC.

The chain recombines TRBV2 with TRBJ2-7, with 8 bases that match TRBD1. V shed 4 bases, J shed 3 bases, and the junction held 8 bases outside the gene matches. The CDR3 covers 15 residues. CDR1 is SNHLY and CDR2 is FYNNEI in the germline V gene. CDR3 nucleotide sequence: TGTGCCAGCAGTGGAGGACAGGGAGGAATCTACGAGCAGTACTTC. Its protein is CASSGGQGGIYEQYF.

This clone was detected only once. This chain uses TRBV10-3 with TRBJ1-1; 9 nucleotides agree with TRBD1. V lost 4 bases and J lost 1; bases outside the gene matches: 10. Looked up from germline, CDR1 is ENHRY and CDR2 is SYGVKD. The CDR3 runs 17 residues. The CDR3 nucleotides are TGTGCCATCAGTGCGATGACAGGGGGAGGTAGGAACACTGAAGCTTTCTTT. Translating it yields CAISAMTGGGRNTEAFF.

The chain recombines TRBV7-9 with TRBJ2-7, with D maybe TRBD1 (6 bases). Germline lookup yields CDR1 SEHNR and CDR2 FQNEAQ (reference sequence). Trimming shortened V by 5 bases and J by 4 bases, and 9 bases separated the two germline ends. The CDR3 extends over 12 amino acids. CDR3: CASSVDSYEQYF. Here the CDR3 DNA reads TGTGCCAGCAGCGTGGACAGTTACGAGCAGTACTTC. Combining the CDR3 with reference TRBV7-9 and TRBJ2-7 gives the whole variable domain DTGVSQNPRHKITKRGQNVTFRCDPISEHNRLYWYRQTLGQGPEFLTYFQNEAQLEKSRLLSDRFSAERPKGSFSTLEIQRTEQGDSAMYLCASSVDSYEQYFGPGTRLTVT.

V and J are TRBV4-3 and TRBJ1-2; 7 nucleotides line up with TRBD1. After removal of 5 bases from V and 7 bases from J, the junction contained 10 bases not matched to a gene. CDR3 length: 14 amino acids. From germline, CDR1 is LGHNA and CDR2 YSLEER. Here the CDR3 reads CASSKTGFSFGYTF. The CDR3 DNA is TGCGCCAGCAGCAAGACAGGGTTTTCCTTTGGCTACACCTTC.

This chain joins TRBV10-1 and TRBJ1-2; weak D call: TRBD1 (6 bases). The CDR3 is 12 amino acids. Trimming removed 7 bases at V and 6 bases at J, with 12 bases between. Per the germline V gene, CDR1 is WNHNN and CDR2 is SYGVQD (reference sequence). CDR3 bases: TGCGCCAGCACCACAGGGAGGGATGGCTACACCTTC. This sequence encodes CASTTGRDGYTF.

The rearrangement links TRBV7-2 to TRBJ1-2, with 8 bases lining up with TRBD1. Trimming at V came to 4 bases and at J to 6 bases, leaving 4 bases not matched to a gene. The CDR3 totals 13 residues. Germline assignment: CDR1 SGHTA and CDR2 FQGNSA. The CDR3 sequence is CASSSTGENGYTF. The CDR3 DNA follows: TGTGCCAGCAGCTCGACAGGGGAGAATGGCTACACCTTC.

CDR3 protein: CASSDSITGRQHF. For the CDR3, the DNA is TGTGCCAGCAGTGACTCGATAACAGGGCGCCAGCATTTT. The chain joins TRBV6-4 to TRBJ1-5; TRBD1 is a possible D gene (6 bases). Germline V gene data show CDR1 as MRHNA and CDR2 as SNTAGT. CDR3 size: 13 residues. Deletions cut 0 bases from V and 12 bases from J, with 12 bases between.

This clone was seen only once. The V call is TRBV19, the J call TRBJ2-1; 12 nucleotides line up with TRBD1. Germline V gene sequence: CDR1 LNHDA, CDR2 SQIVND (reference sequence). The V and J ends lost 6 bases and 8 bases, in that order; junction bases with no gene match: 8. The CDR3 spans 15 residues. In DNA, the CDR3 is TGTGCCAGTAGCCCGGGACAGGGGGCAGGGGATGAGCAGTTCTTC. Protein: CASSPGQGAGDEQFF.

The chain links TRBV7-2 to TRBJ2-7, with TRBD1 identical over 8 bases. Germline V CDR1 and CDR2: SGHTA, FQGNSA. The CDR3 sequence is 16 residues long. J lost 9 bases, V lost 2 bases, and 15 bases had no gene match. CDR3: CASSLRMRTGIGAQYF. The CDR3 DNA reads TGTGCCAGCAGCTTACGGATGAGGACAGGGATCGGGGCGCAGTACTTC.

J is TRBJ2-7 and V is TRBV19, with D perhaps matching TRBD1 (6 bases). CDR3 length equals 14 residues. CDR1 and CDR2 from the germline V gene are LNHDA and SQIVND (reference sequence). Deletions cut 5 bases from V and 6 bases from J, with 17 bases between. In nucleotides, the CDR3 is TGTGCCAGTAGTGCTGACAGGATGCGAGGCGAGCAGTACTTC. Translated: CASSADRMRGEQYF.

The rearrangement joins TRBV2 to TRBJ2-3; possibly TRBD2 for D (5 bases). This CDR3 is built from 14 residues. Germline V lookup: CDR1 SNHLY, CDR2 FYNNEI. V lost 3 bases and J lost 5, with 12 bases in between. The CDR3 loop reads CASSERGSGDTQYF. CDR3 nucleotide sequence: TGTGCCAGCAGTGAGCGAGGGTCGGGAGATACGCAGTATTTT.

The J gene is TRBJ1-1, the V gene TRBV7-2; D perhaps matches TRBD1 (5 bases). Looked up from germline, CDR1 is SGHTA and CDR2 is FQGNSA. V was trimmed by 1 base and J by 2 bases, leaving 11 bases between them. CDR3 length: 15 residues. This CDR3 reads CASSLGGRTNTEAFF. As DNA, the CDR3 is TGTGCCAGCAGCTTAGGGGGCCGTACCAACACTGAAGCTTTCTTT.

This chain connects TRBV7-9 to TRBJ1-1, with D possibly being TRBD1 (6 bases). The CDR3 extends over 15 amino acids. Between the trimmed V and J ends, which lost 5 bases and 0 bases, there was a span of 13 bases. The germline gives CDR1 SEHNR, CDR2 FQNEAQ (reference sequence). CDR3 nucleotide sequence: TGTGCCAGCAGCGTACAGGGTACAATGAACACTGAAGCTTTCTTT. This codes for CASSVQGTMNTEAFF.

The chain employs TRBV6-1 and TRBJ1-5; D possibly corresponds to TRBD1 (5 bases). V dropped 6 bases and J dropped 10 bases, with 16 bases sitting between them. CDR1 and CDR2 (germline): MNHNS, SASEGT. The CDR3 is 13 amino acids. The CDR3 is CASRTIGRDPQHF. The CDR3 region has the DNA TGTGCCAGCAGAACCATAGGGCGGGACCCCCAGCATTTT.

The genes are TRBV15 and TRBJ1-1; D ambiguous. CDR3 length: 15 residues. V was trimmed by 0 bases and J by 2 bases, leaving 10 bases between them. Germline-derived CDR1 and CDR2 are LNHNV and YYDKDF (reference sequence). CDR3 DNA sequence: TGTGCCACCAGCAGAGAGGCAGGAAGAAACACTGAAGCTTTCTTT. As protein: CATSREAGRNTEAFF.